This TCR beta chain was obtained from a study of post-analysis software for immune sequencing data. With respect to this clonotype: The antigen is not known.

Study-wide findings and caveats: The study found TRBV5-6, TRBV5-1 and TRBV20-1 among roughly 5 TRBV segments more frequent in patients than controls.

Unique molecular identifiers had been added to the TCR beta cDNA libraries. T cells numbering 1 to 10 million yielded cDNA molecules that totaled about 500,000. TCRdb re-analysed the PCR reads in MiXCR, keeping a single row per CDR3 protein. The sample contains about 820,000 distinct CDR3 sequences, about 53% of which appear only once. The CDR3 extends over 16 amino acids. Germline V lookup: CDR1 MGHRA, CDR2 YSYEKL. The material sequenced was blood. The chain couples TRBV4-1 to TRBJ2-4, with 10 nucleotides matching TRBD1. The J call may be incorrect, as the DNA end agrees better with TRBJ2-7. The source is a girl between 5 and 17 years old with multiple sclerosis. CDR3 residues: CASSPLRGQGTNEQYF. The CDR3 bases are TGCGCCAGCAGCCCATTACGGGGACAGGGGACCAACGAGCAGTACTTC.